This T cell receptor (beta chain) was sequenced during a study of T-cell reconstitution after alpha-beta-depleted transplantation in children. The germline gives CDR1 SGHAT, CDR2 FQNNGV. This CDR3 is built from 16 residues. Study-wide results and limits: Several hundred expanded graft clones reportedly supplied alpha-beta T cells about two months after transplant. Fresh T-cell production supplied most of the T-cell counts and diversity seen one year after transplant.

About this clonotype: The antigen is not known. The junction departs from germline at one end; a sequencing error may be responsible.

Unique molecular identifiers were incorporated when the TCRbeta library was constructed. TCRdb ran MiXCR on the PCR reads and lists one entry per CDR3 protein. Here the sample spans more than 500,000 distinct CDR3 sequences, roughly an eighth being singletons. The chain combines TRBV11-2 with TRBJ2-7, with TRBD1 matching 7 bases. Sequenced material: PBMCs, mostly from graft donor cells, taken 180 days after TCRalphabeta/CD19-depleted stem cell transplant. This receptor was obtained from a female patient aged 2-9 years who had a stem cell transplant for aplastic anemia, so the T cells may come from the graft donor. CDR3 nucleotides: TGTGCCAGCAGCTTACGGATGGGGACAGAAATTTACGAACAGTACTTC. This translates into CASSLRMGTEIYEQYF. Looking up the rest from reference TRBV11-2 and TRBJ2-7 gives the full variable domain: EAGVAQSPRYKIIEKRQSVAFWCNPISGHATLYWYQQILGQGPKLLIQFQNNGVVDDSQLPKDRFSAERLKGVDSTLKIQPAKLEDSAVYLCASSLRMGTEIYEQYFGPGTRLTVT.